These 32 T cell receptor beta chains originate from one sample sequenced in a study of spatial heterogeneity in lung cancer. Time point specified: sample taken at primary tumor resection. Whole RNA, which was extracted from tumor, nontumor lung tissue or frozen PBMC, was sequenced without any cell sorting. TCRdb reanalysed the 5' RACE reads using MiXCR and keeps one entry per CDR3 protein. This sample yields roughly 10,000 distinct CDR3 sequences, of which approximately 25% are seen a single time; roughly 30% belongs to the top ten. This specimen was PBMCs, taken at surgery. Receptor source: a female donor with early-stage non-small cell lung cancer.

This chain uses TRBV2 with TRBJ2-5, with 9 bases fitting TRBD2. V gave up 1 base and J gave up 3 bases; unmatched junction bases: 6. The CDR3 loop spans 16 amino acids. Germline V CDR1 and CDR2: SNHLY, FYNNEI. The CDR3 DNA follows: TGTGCCAGCAGTGAAGATTTGGCTAGCGGGGAAGAGACCCAGTACTTC. Translating gives CASSEDLASGEETQYF.

This clonotype was seen more than once but under ten times. The genes are TRBV5-1 and TRBJ1-1; D might be TRBD1 (6 bases). The V gene lost 0 bases and the J gene lost 5 bases, with 14 bases spanning the gap. This CDR3 is 15 amino acids long. Germline V lookup: CDR1 SGHRS, CDR2 YFSETQ. The CDR3 region has the DNA TGCGCCAGCAGCTTGGCCGAGACAGGTGGTACTGAAGCTTTCTTT. Protein sequence: CASSLAETGGTEAFF.

This clonotype was counted a few times. This chain links TRBV29-1 with TRBJ2-5; the match to TRBD1 covers 8 bases. Germline V gene data show CDR1 as SQVTM and CDR2 as ANQGSEA. The CDR3 totals 12 residues. V lost 3 bases, J lost 4 bases, and 1 base stayed unmatched. CDR3 sequence: CSVDRGRETQYF. The DNA of the CDR3 is TGCAGCGTTGACAGGGGGCGAGAGACCCAGTACTTC.

This clonotype was observed many times. The chain combines TRBV6-1 with TRBJ1-1, with unresolved D. The V and J ends lost 2 bases and 2 bases respectively, with 15 bases between them. The CDR3 spans 16 residues. Germline V gene sequence: CDR1 MNHNS, CDR2 SASEGT. DNA of the CDR3: TGTGCCAGCAGTGAACTTGTAGGGAACCTTAACACTGAAGCTTTCTTT. It yields the protein CASSELVGNLNTEAFF.

This clonotype was counted many times. This chain joins TRBV5-1 and TRBJ2-1; D remains unclear. The CDR3 has 13 residues. Germline loops: CDR1 SGHRS, CDR2 YFSETQ. V lost 3 bases to trimming and J lost 5 bases, with 9 bases between them. The CDR3 reads CASSSGLNNEQFF. In nucleotides, the CDR3 is TGCGCCAGCAGCTCCGGGCTAAACAATGAGCAGTTCTTC.

The V gene is TRBV29-1, the J gene TRBJ2-3, with 13 bases matching TRBD2. This CDR3 is 14 amino acids long. Germline V gives CDR1 SQVTM, CDR2 ANQGSEA. V lost 6 bases to trimming and J lost 5 bases; unmatched junction nucleotides: 5. CDR3 in amino acids: CSVPGLAGRDTQYF. CDR3 in DNA: TGCAGCGTCCCGGGACTAGCGGGAAGAGATACGCAGTATTTT.

This clonotype was observed a few times. The J gene is TRBJ2-4, the V gene TRBV29-1, with a tentative D call TRBD2 (6 bases). The CDR3 has 15 residues. V was clipped by 7 bases and J by 6 bases, with 22 bases between them. Germline values: CDR1 SQVTM, CDR2 ANQGSEA. The CDR3: CSGGDFGPAGNIQYF. The CDR3 DNA reads TGCAGCGGCGGGGACTTCGGACCCGCGGGAAACATTCAGTACTTC.

This clonotype has ten or more counts. The rearrangement links TRBV6-1 to TRBJ2-7, with TRBD1 identical over 7 bases. V lost 8 bases, J lost 3 bases, and 10 bases stayed unmatched. CDR1 is MNHNS and CDR2 is SASEGT in the germline V gene. The CDR3 runs 14 residues. The DNA for the CDR3 is TGTGCCAGCTTACGGGACAGTCACCTCTACGAGCAGTACTTC. It specifies CASLRDSHLYEQYF.

The chain is built from TRBV6-6 and TRBJ1-2; D remains ambiguous. Trimming shortened V by 7 bases and J by 8 bases, and 11 bases separated the two germline ends. The CDR3 sequence is 11 residues long. Looked up from germline, CDR1 is MNHNY and CDR2 is SVGAGI (reference sequence). The CDR3: CASTISNGYTF. For the CDR3, the DNA is TGTGCCAGCACCATTTCTAACGGCTACACCTTC.

About this clonotype itself: This sequence may be a read error, since a much larger clone differs from it by one base. V is TRBV20-1 and J is TRBJ1-1, with D perhaps matching TRBD1 (5 bases). The V gene lost 6 bases and the J gene lost 1 base, with 15 bases spanning the gap. CDR1 and CDR2 from the germline V gene are DFQATT and SNEGSKA (reference sequence). The CDR3 runs 14 residues. The CDR3 sequence is CSARTWAKNTEAFF. The CDR3 coding sequence is TGCAGTGCAAGGACATGGGCTAAGAACACTGAAGCTTTCTTT.

This clonotype was recorded at least ten times. The chain couples TRBV7-8 to TRBJ1-2; D is possibly TRBD1 (6 bases). The V end lost 5 bases, the J end lost 4 bases, and 26 bases lay between the germline ends. The CDR3 is made up of 18 amino acids. Germline V gene sequence: CDR1 SGHVS, CDR2 FQNEAQ. DNA of the CDR3: TGTGCCAGCAGCGAGCCCTCCACGGGGCAGGGGATCTCCTATGGCTACACCTTC. It encodes CASSEPSTGQGISYGYTF.

V usage is TRBV20-1 and J usage is TRBJ2-7; D is perhaps TRBD2 (6 bases). Trimming removed 5 bases from V and 1 base from J, with 12 bases in between. Germline-derived CDR1 and CDR2 are DFQATT and SNEGSKA (reference sequence). The CDR3 consists of 13 residues. The CDR3 sequence is CSAQRASSYEQYF. The CDR3 region has the DNA TGCAGTGCTCAGCGGGCTTCTTCCTACGAGCAGTACTTC.

The chain joins TRBV18 to TRBJ1-5, with unresolved D. Germline CDR1 and CDR2: KGHSH and LQKENI. This CDR3 comprises 12 residues. The V end was cut by 4 bases, the J end by 7 bases, with 8 bases between. The CDR3 is CASSHSGQPQHF. CDR3 in DNA: TGTGCCAGCTCACATTCGGGCCAGCCCCAGCATTTT.

The chain has TRBV6-5 and TRBJ2-1, with no clear D. This CDR3 comprises 14 residues. V was trimmed by 5 bases and J by 5 bases, leaving 13 bases between them. The germline gives CDR1 MNHEY, CDR2 SVGAGI. CDR3 region: CASSPDWVNNEQFF. The CDR3 DNA follows: TGTGCCAGCAGTCCCGATTGGGTAAACAATGAGCAGTTCTTC.

This rearrangement joins TRBV12-3 or TRBV12-4 to TRBJ2-2; TRBD1 matches at 8 bases. V shed 5 bases, J shed 8 bases, and the junction held 7 bases outside the gene matches. The length of the CDR3 is 14 residues. The CDR3 region is CASSTGQGSGELFF. CDR3 bases: TGTGCCAGCAGTACCGGACAGGGTTCGGGGGAGCTGTTTTTT.

This sequence joins TRBV14 and TRBJ1-1; D is unclear. Germline loops: CDR1 SGHDN, CDR2 FVKESK. The V end lost 1 base, the J end lost 7 bases, and 10 bases lay between the germline ends. CDR3 length: 13 residues. Here the CDR3 reads CASSQGISDEAFF. CDR3 coding DNA: TGTGCCAGCAGCCAAGGAATTTCGGATGAAGCTTTCTTT. Using reference TRBV14 and TRBJ1-1 for the parts outside the CDR3, the full variable domain is EAGVTQFPSHSVIEKGQTVTLRCDPISGHDNLYWYRRVMGKEIKFLLHFVKESKQDESGMPNNRFLAERTGGTYSTLKVQPAELEDSGVYFCASSQGISDEAFFGQGTRLTVV.

The chain has TRBV7-8 and TRBJ1-6; D remains ambiguous. Trimming removed 3 bases at V and 11 bases at J, with 14 bases between. Germline values: CDR1 SGHVS, CDR2 FQNEAQ. CDR3 size: 14 residues. The CDR3 DNA sequence: TGTGCCAGCAGCTTCGGGCCAGCGGGTCCACCCCTCCACTTT. Encoded protein: CASSFGPAGPPLHF.

The chain recombines TRBV20-1 with TRBJ2-1; D is perhaps TRBD1 (5 bases). Looked up from germline, CDR1 is DFQATT and CDR2 is SNEGSKA (reference sequence). Trimming removed 8 bases from V and 5 bases from J, with 10 bases in between. This CDR3 is 11 amino acids long. This CDR3 is CSQGTDNEQFF. The CDR3 region has the DNA TGCAGTCAGGGTACGGACAATGAGCAGTTCTTC.

The chain is built from TRBV6-1 and TRBJ1-5, with D hard to call. This CDR3 contains 12 residues. V was pared by 7 bases and J by 7 bases, with 11 bases between. Germline V lookup: CDR1 MNHNS, CDR2 SASEGT. DNA of the CDR3: TGTGCCAGCAACGATGGGGAACAGCCCCAGCATTTT. It codes for CASNDGEQPQHF.

The chain employs TRBV6-1 and TRBJ1-2; D perhaps matches TRBD1 (5 bases). V lost 8 bases and J lost 4, with 14 bases in between. This CDR3 is 13 amino acids long. Germline assignment: CDR1 MNHNS and CDR2 SASEGT. The CDR3 loop is CASVTQGTYGYTF. In DNA form, the CDR3 reads TGTGCCAGCGTAACCCAGGGAACCTATGGCTACACCTTC.

This clonotype was observed many times. V is TRBV12-3 or TRBV12-4 and J is TRBJ2-2; 7 nucleotides align to TRBD2. There are 17 residues in the CDR3. V trimming: 3 bases; J trimming: 5 bases; junction bases outside the gene matches: 12. The CDR3 reads CASSFNVGRERTGELFF. As DNA, the CDR3 is TGTGCCAGCAGTTTCAATGTTGGGCGGGAGCGGACCGGGGAGCTGTTTTTT.

The rearrangement links TRBV18 to TRBJ1-4; possibly TRBD1 for D (5 bases). Germline CDR1 KGHSH, CDR2 LQKENI. Trimming shortened V by 1 base and J by 4 bases, and 16 bases separated the two germline ends. The CDR3 length is 17 residues. CDR3 residues: CASSPLQGLGNNEKLFF. The CDR3 coding sequence is TGTGCCAGCTCACCACTCCAGGGTCTGGGTAATAATGAAAAACTGTTTTTT.

This clonotype has a handful of counts. V and J are TRBV29-1 and TRBJ2-5; D remains ambiguous. CDR1 and CDR2 (germline): SQVTM, ANQGSEA. This CDR3 comprises 14 residues. The V end lost 4 bases, the J end lost 2 bases, and 14 bases lay between the germline ends. Here the CDR3 DNA reads TGCAGCGTTGCAATTTTCGCGGCGCAAGAGACCCAGTACTTC. Its protein is CSVAIFAAQETQYF.

The rearrangement uses TRBV2 and TRBJ1-2; 7 nucleotides line up with TRBD1. CDR3 length: 13 residues. V gave up 7 bases and J gave up 7 bases; unmatched junction bases: 9. Germline lookup yields CDR1 SNHLY and CDR2 FYNNEI. The CDR3 region has the DNA TGTGCCAGCAAAGGGGGCGGACCCTCTGGCTACACCTTC. Amino acid sequence: CASKGGGPSGYTF.

The chain joins TRBV29-1 to TRBJ1-4; 9 bases align to TRBD1. The trim removed 5 bases at V and 8 bases at J, leaving 9 bases unmatched. Germline CDR1 reads SQVTM; CDR2 reads ANQGSEA. The CDR3 sequence is 14 residues long. CDR3 sequence: CSVLLTGGREKLFF. The DNA of the CDR3 is TGCAGCGTTCTACTTACAGGGGGCCGGGAAAAACTGTTTTTT.

The V gene is TRBV2, the J gene TRBJ1-1, with TRBD1 as a possible D gene (6 bases). Germline values: CDR1 SNHLY, CDR2 FYNNEI. The CDR3 totals 13 residues. V lost 7 bases, J lost 0 bases, and 9 bases lay in between. The CDR3 bases are TGTGCCAGCAACAGGGTGATGAACACTGAAGCTTTCTTT. Protein: CASNRVMNTEAFF.

In its sample, this clonotype was seen a few times. One end of the junction is discordant with germline, which a read error may explain. J is TRBJ2-5 and V is TRBV29-1; no clear D. Germline V gene lookup returns CDR1 SQVTM and CDR2 ANQGSEA. This CDR3 comprises 9 residues. The CDR3 DNA sequence: TGCAGCGTCGAGGACCCCCCGGACTTC. It encodes CSVEDPPDF.

J is TRBJ1-1 and V is TRBV29-1, with D unclear. The CDR3 is 13 amino acids. The germline V and J ends were trimmed by 1 base and 4 bases, with 10 bases remaining between them. Germline CDR1 reads SQVTM; CDR2 reads ANQGSEA. CDR3 sequence reads: CSVEVNTGTEAFF. The CDR3 region has the DNA TGCAGCGTTGAAGTTAACACCGGCACTGAAGCTTTCTTT.

The V gene is TRBV10-3, the J gene TRBJ2-1; 11 nucleotides agree with TRBD1. Unmatched junction bases numbered 8, after V lost 1 base and J lost 6 bases. CDR3 size: 17 residues. Per the germline V gene, CDR1 is ENHRY and CDR2 is SYGVKD. CDR3 loop: CAISEFPGQGVSNEQFF. In nucleotides, the CDR3 is TGTGCCATCAGTGAGTTTCCGGGACAGGGGGTAAGCAATGAGCAGTTCTTC.

This chain joins TRBV20-1 and TRBJ2-1; the D call may be TRBD1 or TRBD2 (5 bases each). V gave up 2 bases and J gave up 4 bases, with 15 bases separating them. The CDR3 is made up of 15 amino acids. Germline lookup yields CDR1 DFQATT and CDR2 SNEGSKA (reference sequence). The CDR3 reads CSARPRGPTYNEQFF. The CDR3 nucleotides are TGCAGTGCTAGACCAAGGGGACCCACGTACAATGAGCAGTTCTTC.

This clonotype was detected a few times. The V call is TRBV7-2, the J call TRBJ1-2; the D is unclear. Deletions cut 5 bases from V and 4 bases from J, with 11 bases between. Germline V gives CDR1 SGHTA, CDR2 FQGNSA. The CDR3 has 13 residues. CDR3 residues: CASSPSSRYGYTF. The CDR3 region has the DNA TGTGCCAGCAGCCCAAGCAGCCGCTATGGCTACACCTTC.

This clonotype was picked up a small number of times. The CDR3 DNA sequence: TGCAGCGTTGGAGACAGGGTCGCAGGTGAGCAGTTCTTC. It encodes CSVGDRVAGEQFF. The genes are TRBV29-1 and TRBJ2-1, with TRBD1 identical over 7 bases. From germline, CDR1 is SQVTM and CDR2 ANQGSEA. CDR3 length: 13 residues. V was clipped by 4 bases and J by 9 bases; unmatched bases: 9.